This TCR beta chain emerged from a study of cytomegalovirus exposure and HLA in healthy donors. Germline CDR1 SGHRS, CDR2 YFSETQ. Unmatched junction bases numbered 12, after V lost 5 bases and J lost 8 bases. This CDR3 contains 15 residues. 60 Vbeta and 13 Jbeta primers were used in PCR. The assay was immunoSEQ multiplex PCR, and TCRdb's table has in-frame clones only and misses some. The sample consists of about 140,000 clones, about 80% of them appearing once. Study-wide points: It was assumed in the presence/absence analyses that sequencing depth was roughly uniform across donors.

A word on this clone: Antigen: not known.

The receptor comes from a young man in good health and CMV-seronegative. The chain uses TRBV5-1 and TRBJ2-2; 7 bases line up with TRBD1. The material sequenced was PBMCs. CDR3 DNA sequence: TGCGCCAGCAGTCTGCAGGGACAGAAGATGGGGGAGCTGTTTTTT. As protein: CASSLQGQKMGELFF.